Listed here are 24 T cell receptor beta chains from one sample, sequenced in a study of cytomegalovirus exposure and HLA in healthy donors. Researchers ran the PCR with 60 Vbeta and 13 Jbeta primers. Repertoires were generated with immunoSEQ multiplex PCR, while TCRdb's copy carries only in-frame clones and drops some. Of more than 150,000 clones in the sample, 79% were seen once. The specimen sequenced was PBMCs. All receptors come from a girl between 10 and 17 years old in good health and CMV-seropositive.

This clone came up a few times. The V call is TRBV7-2, the J call TRBJ2-1, with TRBD2 as a possible D gene (5 bases). Trimming shortened V by 2 bases and J by 4 bases, and 9 bases separated the two germline ends. Germline V gene lookup returns CDR1 SGHTA and CDR2 FQGNSA. The CDR3 is 14 amino acids. CDR3: CASSLYGEYNEQFF. CDR3 in DNA: TGTGCCAGCAGCTTATATGGGGAGTACAATGAGCAGTTCTTC.

The chain couples TRBV9 to TRBJ2-5; 11 bases agree with TRBD2. Germline CDR1 SGDLS, CDR2 YYNGEE. The J segment lost 2 bases and the V segment lost 0 bases, leaving 3 bases of the junction unmatched. The CDR3 loop spans 16 amino acids. The CDR3 coding sequence is TGTGCCAGCAGCGTAGCTACTAGCGGGGGACAAGAGACCCAGTACTTC. It codes for CASSVATSGGQETQYF.

This clone has just a few counts. This chain uses TRBV18 with TRBJ2-1; 9 bases fit TRBD1. The CDR3 covers 15 residues. The V gene end was trimmed by 6 bases and the J gene end by 3 bases; junction bases not matched to a gene: 6. Germline V gene lookup returns CDR1 KGHSH and CDR2 LQKENI. CDR3 protein: CASSRGQGGYNEQFF. CDR3 sequence (DNA): TGTGCCAGCTCTAGGGGACAGGGAGGCTACAATGAGCAGTTCTTC.

This clone was seen only a few times. This chain connects TRBV9 to TRBJ2-2; D might be TRBD1 (5 bases). Looked up from germline, CDR1 is SGDLS and CDR2 is YYNGEE. There are 15 residues in the CDR3. Trimming pared 0 bases from V and 1 base from J, leaving 7 bases between. Here the CDR3 reads CASSVGGENTGELFF. The CDR3 bases are TGTGCCAGCAGCGTAGGGGGCGAGAACACCGGGGAGCTGTTTTTT.

The rearrangement uses TRBV7-2 and TRBJ2-2; TRBD2 might be the D (7 bases). V lost 2 bases to trimming and J lost 0 bases, with 16 bases between them. The CDR3 has 18 amino acids. Looked up from germline, CDR1 is SGHTA and CDR2 is FQGNSA. CDR3 residues: CASSLSGGASPNTGELFF. The CDR3, as DNA: TGTGCCAGCAGCTTAAGTGGGGGGGCCTCACCGAACACCGGGGAGCTGTTTTTT.

J is TRBJ2-1 and V is TRBV13, with TRBD2 matching over 11 bases. The length of the CDR3 is 18 residues. After removal of 0 bases from V and 3 bases from J, the junction contained 7 bases not matched to a gene. The germline gives CDR1 PRHDT, CDR2 FYEKMQ (reference sequence). In DNA, the CDR3 is TGTGCCAGCAGCTTAGGACTAGCGGGGGCCCTCATCTACAATGAGCAGTTCTTC. Its translation is CASSLGLAGALIYNEQFF.

Comments on this clone: Since the CDR3 does not end with the conserved phenylalanine or tryptophan, this likely comes from a read error. V and J are TRBV11-2 and TRBJ1-1; D is uncertain. This CDR3 spans 12 amino acids. Between the trimmed V and J ends, which lost 5 bases and 4 bases, there was a span of 8 bases. Germline CDR1 is SGHAT and CDR2 is FQNNGV. The CDR3 coding sequence is TGTGCCAGCAGCCGGGTAGGCACTGAAGCTTTCCTT. Protein product: CASSRVGTEAFL.

This chain links TRBV5-1 with TRBJ1-3, with a tentative D call TRBD1 (5 bases). V lost 4 bases, J lost 11 bases, and 16 bases lay in between. Germline V gene sequence: CDR1 SGHRS, CDR2 YFSETQ. CDR3 length: 13 residues. The CDR3 sequence is CASSRDSGGPIYF. For the CDR3, the DNA is TGCGCCAGCAGCCGGGACTCGGGCGGGCCCATATATTTT.

CDR3 sequence: CASSPPQRFNEQFF. The CDR3 DNA reads as TGTGCCAGCAGCCCCCCCCAGCGGTTCAATGAGCAGTTCTTC. This sequence joins TRBV9 and TRBJ2-1; a possible D gene is TRBD2 (5 bases). Germline lookup yields CDR1 SGDLS and CDR2 YYNGEE. This CDR3 spans 14 amino acids. Trimming removed 4 bases from V and 6 bases from J, with 14 bases in between.

This chain links TRBV7-7 with TRBJ2-7; tentatively, D is TRBD1 (5 bases). CDR3 length: 13 residues. Germline V gene sequence: CDR1 SSHAT, CDR2 FNYEAQ (reference sequence). V gave up 3 bases and J gave up 2 bases, with 8 bases separating them. The chain's CDR3 is CASSLTDAYEQYF. CDR3 DNA: TGTGCCAGCAGCTTGACAGATGCCTACGAGCAGTACTTC.

The V call is TRBV11-3, the J call TRBJ2-1; 14 positions match TRBD2. The CDR3 consists of 18 residues. The V gene end was trimmed by 5 bases and the J gene end by 0 bases; junction bases not matched to a gene: 6. The germline CDR1 and CDR2 sequences are SGHNT and YENEEA. The CDR3 DNA reads TGTGCCAGCAGCCCCCGGACTAGCGGGGGGTCCTCCTACAATGAGCAGTTCTTC. Its translation: CASSPRTSGGSSYNEQFF. Based on the CDR3 plus reference TRBV11-3 and TRBJ2-1, the full variable domain is EAGVVQSPRYKIIEKKQPVAFWCNPISGHNTLYWYLQNLGQGPELLIRYENEEAVDDSQLPKDRFSAERLKGVDSTLKIQPAELGDSAVYLCASSPRTSGGSSYNEQFFGPGTRLTVL.

The V gene is TRBV11-2, the J gene TRBJ2-5; unclear D gene. Trimming took off 2 bases at V and 2 bases at J, with 9 bases between the two ends. CDR1 and CDR2 (germline): SGHAT, FQNNGV. This CDR3 is built from 14 residues. The CDR3 loop reads CASSLLEYQETQYF. The DNA of the CDR3 is TGTGCCAGCAGCTTACTTGAGTATCAAGAGACCCAGTACTTC. Drawing the rest from reference TRBV11-2 and TRBJ2-5, the complete variable domain is EAGVAQSPRYKIIEKRQSVAFWCNPISGHATLYWYQQILGQGPKLLIQFQNNGVVDDSQLPKDRFSAERLKGVDSTLKIQPAKLEDSAVYLCASSLLEYQETQYFGPGTRLLVL.

The gene calls are TRBV6-6 and TRBJ1-6; possibly TRBD1 for D (6 bases). CDR3 length equals 15 residues. The germline CDR1 and CDR2 sequences are MNHNY and SVGAGI (reference sequence). V lost 7 bases to trimming and J lost 9 bases, with 19 bases between them. CDR3 nucleotide sequence: TGTGCCAGCACCCCCCGGGGGGGCTCGAGTTCACCCCTCCACTTT. Protein sequence: CASTPRGGSSSPLHF.

Only a few counts were recorded for this clone. The J gene is TRBJ1-1, the V gene TRBV7-6, with a possible D match to TRBD1 (6 bases). Germline loops: CDR1 SGHVS, CDR2 FNYEAQ. The germline V and J ends were trimmed by 5 bases and 10 bases, with 14 bases remaining between them. This CDR3 spans 12 amino acids. The CDR3, as DNA: TGTGCCAGCAGCGGAACAGGGACACGAGCTTTCTTT. Its protein product is CASSGTGTRAFF.

The chain couples TRBV6-5 to TRBJ2-5; 9 nucleotides align to TRBD1. Looked up from germline, CDR1 is MNHEY and CDR2 is SVGAGI. There are 15 residues in the CDR3. V lost 5 bases to trimming and J lost 5 bases; unmatched junction nucleotides: 9. CDR3 nucleotide sequence: TGTGCCAGCAGTAGCCGGGACAGGGTTGGCGAGACCCAGTACTTC. This encodes CASSSRDRVGETQYF.

V usage is TRBV27 and J usage is TRBJ2-2; D remains ambiguous. Trimming removed 6 bases at V and 2 bases at J, with 10 bases between. This CDR3 has 14 amino acids. From germline, CDR1 is MNHEY and CDR2 SMNVEV (reference sequence). Written as DNA, the CDR3 is TGTGCCAGCAGCCGTAGAGGAAACACCGGGGAGCTGTTTTTT. Protein: CASSRRGNTGELFF.

J is TRBJ2-3 and V is TRBV11-2; 13 nucleotides line up with TRBD2. J gave up 1 base and V 1 base, and 2 bases lay outside the gene matches. CDR3 size: 17 residues. CDR1 and CDR2 from the germline V gene are SGHAT and FQNNGV. CDR3 sequence reads: CASSLGLAGGRTDTQYF. The CDR3 region has the DNA TGTGCCAGCAGCTTAGGACTAGCGGGGGGCCGCACAGATACGCAGTATTTT. Full variable domain (rest looked up from reference TRBV11-2 and TRBJ2-3): EAGVAQSPRYKIIEKRQSVAFWCNPISGHATLYWYQQILGQGPKLLIQFQNNGVVDDSQLPKDRFSAERLKGVDSTLKIQPAKLEDSAVYLCASSLGLAGGRTDTQYFGPGTRLTVL.

This chain uses TRBV9 with TRBJ2-2, with 8 bases identical to TRBD2. The CDR3 runs to 16 residues. Germline-derived CDR1 and CDR2 are SGDLS and YYNGEE. Trimming at V came to 3 bases and at J to 1 base, leaving 5 bases not matched to a gene. The CDR3 loop is CASSGRLAGNTGELFF. For the CDR3, the DNA is TGTGCCAGCAGCGGGAGGCTAGCGGGGAACACCGGGGAGCTGTTTTTT.

The V gene is TRBV5-6, the J gene TRBJ2-7; D gene unclear. Deletions cut 1 base from V and 4 bases from J, with 6 bases between. This CDR3 contains 12 residues. Per germline, CDR1 SGHDT and CDR2 YYEEEE. The CDR3 region is CASSLWRYEQYF. The CDR3 nucleotides read TGTGCCAGCAGCTTGTGGCGGTACGAGCAGTACTTC.

The chain has TRBV7-9 and TRBJ2-7; possible D gene TRBD1, 6 bases. The CDR3 extends over 19 amino acids. V dropped 4 bases and J dropped 3 bases, with 28 bases sitting between them. CDR1 SEHNR and CDR2 FQNEAQ come from the germline V gene (reference sequence). The CDR3 reads CASSSLMGHGVPAVYEQYF. The CDR3 bases are TGTGCCAGCAGCTCGTTAATGGGACACGGAGTACCGGCGGTCTACGAGCAGTACTTC.

This chain uses TRBV7-9 with TRBJ1-2; D may be TRBD1 (5 bases). Looked up from germline, CDR1 is SEHNR and CDR2 is FQNEAQ (reference sequence). The CDR3 has 14 residues. V lost 7 bases and J lost 3, with 15 bases in between. CDR3 in DNA: TGTGCCAGCACACCGCTTGGGGGGGACTATGGCTACACCTTC. Amino acid sequence: CASTPLGGDYGYTF.

The chain links TRBV4-3 to TRBJ2-7, with 10 bases identical to TRBD1. V was pared by 4 bases and J by 5 bases, with 5 bases of the junction left unmatched. CDR3 size: 14 residues. Germline V CDR1 and CDR2: LGHNA, YSLEER. The CDR3 protein is CASSLGTGVNEQYF. In DNA form, the CDR3 reads TGCGCCAGCAGCCTGGGGACAGGGGTGAACGAGCAGTACTTC.

CDR3 residues: CATSLGGKTPNSPLHF. The CDR3 DNA sequence: TGTGCCACCAGCCTAGGAGGGAAGACCCCGAATTCACCCCTCCACTTT. V is TRBV15 and J is TRBJ1-6; D is ambiguous. The length of the CDR3 is 16 residues. CDR1 is LNHNV and CDR2 is YYDKDF in the germline V gene (reference sequence). V was shortened by 5 bases and J by 7 bases, with 18 bases between the two germline ends.

The chain carries TRBV30 and TRBJ1-3; D is unclear. The CDR3 extends over 10 amino acids. V lost 7 bases, J lost 7 bases, and 8 bases lay in between. The V gene's germline CDR1 is GTSNPN and CDR2 SVGIG (reference sequence). In DNA form, the CDR3 reads TGTGCCTACCTGCGGAACACCATATATTTT. Translation: CAYLRNTIYF.